This TCR beta chain was captured by sequencing in a study of cytomegalovirus exposure and HLA in healthy donors. Germline V gene data show CDR1 as GTSNPN and CDR2 as SVGIG (reference sequence). The CDR3 has 12 residues. The V gene end was trimmed by 5 bases and the J gene end by 4 bases; junction bases not matched to a gene: 0. The PCR had 60 Vbeta and 13 Jbeta primers. Clones were read by immunoSEQ multiplex PCR, and TCRdb kept only the in-frame ones, dropping some. Counted here are 180,000 or so clones, approximately 80% occurring once; the ten biggest clones make up over 4.5%. The chain couples TRBV30 to TRBJ1-5; 9 bases agree with TRBD1. The source is a woman younger than 35 in good health and CMV-seropositive. The sample comprised PBMCs. Written as DNA, the CDR3 is TGTGCCTGGGGGACAGGGAATCAGCCCCAGCATTTT. Amino acid sequence: CAWGTGNQPQHF. The full variable domain, with the rest looked up from reference TRBV30 and TRBJ1-5, is SQTIHQWPATLVQPVGSPLSLECTVEGTSNPNLYWYRQAAGRGLQLLFYSVGIGQISSEVPQNLSASRPQDRQFILSSKKLLLSDSGFYLCAWGTGNQPQHFGDGTRLSIL.